These 12 T cell receptor beta chains originate from one sample sequenced in a study of T cells in Graves' hyperthyroidism and ophthalmopathy. What was amplified from RNA transcripts were TCR beta CDR3 regions. The HTBI set primed first-round TCR CDR3 RT-PCR. TCRdb re-called the multiplex PCR reads through MiXCR, storing one row per CDR3 protein. The sample holds roughly 290,000 distinct CDR3 sequences, roughly an eighth seen once. The specimen was blood. The receptors originated from a woman between 40 and 55 years old with Graves' hyperthyroidism.

In its sample, this clonotype was seen many times. The chain employs TRBV27 and TRBJ2-7, with TRBD1 matching 10 bases. V lost 5 bases to trimming and J lost 5 bases; unmatched junction nucleotides: 3. The CDR3 consists of 13 residues. Per germline, CDR1 MNHEY and CDR2 SMNVEV (reference sequence). The CDR3 DNA sequence: TGTGCCAGCAGTAGGACAGGGGGAAACGAGCAGTACTTC. As protein: CASSRTGGNEQYF.

The table lists this clonotype with a few counts. The chain carries TRBV19 and TRBJ2-7; D might be TRBD2 (6 bases). From germline, CDR1 is LNHDA and CDR2 SQIVND (reference sequence). The CDR3 length is 14 residues. V was cut by 3 bases and J by 3 bases, with 12 bases left in between. The CDR3: CASSIWAGLYEQYF. Here the CDR3 DNA reads TGTGCCAGTAGTATCTGGGCGGGACTCTACGAGCAGTACTTC.

The chain combines TRBV20-1 with TRBJ2-3; D is possibly TRBD1 (6 bases). Germline V gene lookup returns CDR1 DFQATT and CDR2 SNEGSKA (reference sequence). The CDR3 has 13 amino acids. The CDR3 DNA reads as TGCTCATTATTCAACAGGGCCACAGATACGCAGTATTTT. It specifies CSLFNRATDTQYF.

This clonotype was recorded at least ten times. This chain uses TRBV20-1 with TRBJ2-2; D not certain. Germline V gene sequence: CDR1 DFQATT, CDR2 SNEGSKA (reference sequence). CDR3 size: 13 residues. V was trimmed by 6 bases and J by 8 bases, leaving 16 bases between them. The CDR3 is CSAPDRPGGELFF. In nucleotides, the CDR3 is TGCAGTGCCCCGGACCGCCCAGGTGGGGAGCTGTTTTTT.

This clonotype was seen many times. The chain employs TRBV25-1 and TRBJ1-2, with TRBD1 matching over 7 bases. With V trimmed by 7 bases and J by 8 bases, 7 bases remained unmatched. CDR3 length: 12 residues. CDR1 and CDR2 from the germline V gene are MGHDK and SYGVNS. DNA of the CDR3: TGTGCCAGCAACACCGGGACAGACGGCTACACCTTC. Translation: CASNTGTDGYTF.

The chain is built from TRBV9 and TRBJ1-2, with a tentative D call TRBD1 (5 bases). Trimming shortened V by 3 bases and J by 5 bases, and 14 bases separated the two germline ends. This CDR3 spans 14 amino acids. CDR1 is SGDLS, CDR2 YYNGEE, per germline. In DNA, the CDR3 is TGTGCCAGCAGCGAGGGAGGGGTGGGGTATGGCTACACCTTC. It translates to CASSEGGVGYGYTF.

This clonotype was detected only a few times. The chain employs TRBV12-5 and TRBJ2-2, with D perhaps assigned TRBD1 or TRBD2 (8 bases each). The V gene lost 0 bases and the J gene lost 1 base, with 21 bases spanning the gap. CDR1 is LGHNT and CDR2 is FRNRAP in the germline V gene. The CDR3 extends over 20 amino acids. CDR3 nucleotides: TGTGCTAGTGGTTTGGTATGGACAGGGAGCGGGAGAGGGAACACCGGGGAGCTGTTTTTT. This gives the protein CASGLVWTGSGRGNTGELFF.

This clonotype occurred many times. The DNA for the CDR3 is TGTGCCAGCAGTGGGGTGTCAACAGGGGGTACTGAAGCTTTCTTT. This encodes CASSGVSTGGTEAFF. The genes are TRBV2 and TRBJ1-1, with TRBD1 matching over 8 bases. J was trimmed by 5 bases and V by 4 bases; bases with no gene match: 9. Per the germline V gene, CDR1 is SNHLY and CDR2 is FYNNEI. CDR3 size: 15 residues.

This clonotype was seen a few times. The V gene is TRBV6-2 or TRBV6-3, the J gene TRBJ2-7, with 14 bases lining up with TRBD2. V was clipped by 6 bases and J by 6 bases; unmatched bases: 4. The CDR3 totals 14 residues. The germline gives CDR1 MNHEY, CDR2 SVGEGT. Written as DNA, the CDR3 is TGTGCCAGCAGGAAGGGACTAGCGGGAGTCGAGCAGTACTTC. Amino acid sequence: CASRKGLAGVEQYF.

This clonotype occurred many times. The rearrangement uses TRBV30 and TRBJ2-7; tentative D call: TRBD2 (6 bases). Germline assignment: CDR1 GTSNPN and CDR2 SVGIG (reference sequence). The CDR3 is made up of 14 amino acids. V was pared by 0 bases and J by 5 bases, with 14 bases between. CDR3 sequence (DNA): TGTGCCTGGAGTGTGGCGGGATGGTGGAACGAGCAGTACTTC. Translating gives CAWSVAGWWNEQYF.

In this sample, this clonotype turned up many times. The rearrangement uses TRBV24-1 and TRBJ1-1; maybe TRBD1 (5 bases). Trimming took 4 bases from V and 0 from J, leaving 8 bases between them. CDR1 and CDR2 (germline): KGHDR, SFDVKD. CDR3 length: 14 residues. The CDR3: CATSEGHLNTEAFF. The CDR3 nucleotides are TGTGCCACCAGTGAAGGACACCTGAACACTGAAGCTTTCTTT.

This clonotype was recorded at least ten times. The chain combines TRBV5-1 with TRBJ2-7; D unresolved. Trimming stripped 0 bases from V and 2 bases from J, with 12 bases between. The CDR3 runs 15 residues. CDR1 is SGHRS, CDR2 YFSETQ, per germline. The chain's CDR3 is CASSLAGDSTYEQYF. The CDR3 DNA sequence: TGCGCCAGCAGCTTGGCTGGGGATAGCACCTACGAGCAGTACTTC.